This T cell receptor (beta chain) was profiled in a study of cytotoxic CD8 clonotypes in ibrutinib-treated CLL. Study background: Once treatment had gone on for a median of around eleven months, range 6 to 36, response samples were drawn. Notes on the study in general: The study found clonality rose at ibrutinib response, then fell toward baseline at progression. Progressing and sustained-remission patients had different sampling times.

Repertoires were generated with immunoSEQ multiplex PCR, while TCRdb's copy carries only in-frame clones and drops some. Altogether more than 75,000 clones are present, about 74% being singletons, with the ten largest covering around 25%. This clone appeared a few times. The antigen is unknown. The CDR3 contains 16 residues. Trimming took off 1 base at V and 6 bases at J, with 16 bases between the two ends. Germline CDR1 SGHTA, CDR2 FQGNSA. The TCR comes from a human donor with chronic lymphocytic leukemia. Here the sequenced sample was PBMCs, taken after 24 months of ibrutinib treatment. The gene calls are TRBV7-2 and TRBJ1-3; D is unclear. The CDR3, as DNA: TGTGCCAGCAGCTTAGGACTGCGCCAAATGGAAAACACCATATATTTT. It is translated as CASSLGLRQMENTIYF.